A single sample gave rise to the 4 T cell receptor beta chains below, sequenced in a study of regulatory T cells in long-lasting Graves disease. Construction of the TCR beta libraries employed iRepertoire HTBI primers in conjunction with Arm-PCR of CDR3 regions. TCRdb ran MiXCR on the multiplex PCR reads and lists one entry per CDR3 protein. The sample has 600,000 to 800,000 distinct CDR3 sequences; approximately 31% are singletons. Time point given: persistent/refractory GD, antithyroid drugs over 5 years with positive TRAb. Extracted RNA from PBMCs served as the source of the TCR library. Sequences were derived from peripheral blood mononuclear cells (PBMCs), sampled when the disease was refractory, from a patient treated with antithyroid drugs. These receptors all come from a female donor with Graves disease.

This clonotype was counted between two and nine times. The chain is built from TRBV20-1 and TRBJ2-7; tentatively, D is TRBD2 (6 bases). The V and J ends lost 0 bases and 3 bases respectively, with 12 bases between them. The CDR3 has 14 amino acids. Per germline, CDR1 DFQATT and CDR2 SNEGSKA (reference sequence). CDR3 residues: CSARDLRGFYEQYF. CDR3 coding DNA: TGCAGTGCTAGAGATTTACGGGGGTTCTACGAGCAGTACTTC.

This clonotype was found a few times. The CDR3 DNA sequence: TGTGCCAGCAGTTTTGCCACACTCTTACTAGCGGGACGCGGGGAGCTGTTTTTT. The encoded protein is CASSFATLLLAGRGELFF. The rearrangement uses TRBV12-3 or TRBV12-4 and TRBJ2-2; the match to TRBD2 covers 10 bases. CDR3 length: 18 amino acids. The V gene end was trimmed by 3 bases and the J gene end by 7 bases; junction bases not matched to a gene: 14.

This clonotype occurred many times. The V call is TRBV20-1, the J call TRBJ1-1; 8 positions match TRBD1. Trimming at V came to 4 bases and at J to 4 bases, leaving 8 bases not matched to a gene. The V gene's germline CDR1 is DFQATT and CDR2 SNEGSKA (reference sequence). The CDR3 sequence is 14 residues long. The CDR3 is CSATPTGEVTEAFF. The DNA for the CDR3 is TGCAGTGCTACACCGACAGGGGAGGTCACTGAAGCTTTCTTT.

On this clonotype: A much larger clone differs from this one at a single base, so this may be a read error. The V gene is TRBV28, the J gene TRBJ1-4, with 7 bases matching TRBD1. J gave up 2 bases and V 4 bases, and 7 bases lay outside the gene matches. The CDR3 runs to 16 residues. Germline loops: CDR1 MDHEN, CDR2 SYDVKM. The CDR3 nucleotides read TGTGCCAGCAGTTCCCTTACAGGGGCGACTAATGAAAAACTGTTTTTT. Its protein is CASSSLTGATNEKLFF.